Below, 6 T cell receptor beta chains from the same sample are listed, as sequenced in a study of blood T cells in healthy people across ages (dated by TCRdb to about 2015). Library prep was done by 5' RACE. Instrument on record: Illumina HiSeq 2500. The second PCR ran for about 6 to 11 cycles and used a J-beta primer mix along with a sample-barcoded 5' primer. Starting from the raw public reads, TCRdb applied fastp trimming at Q25, assembled clones with MiXCR and retained in-frame beta chains. Every entry covers one CDR3 protein and lists the most common genes and DNA from its rows. This sample lists about 1,600,000 distinct CDR3 sequences; about 43% were detected once. Of the sample, roughly 8.2% is held by the ten largest clones. The specimen sequenced was blood. These receptors were collected from a woman aged 18-35 years in good health.

This chain uses TRBV20-1 with TRBJ1-6; a possible D gene is TRBD1 (6 bases). The CDR3 is made up of 15 amino acids. Trimming cost V 4 bases and J 6 bases, with 16 bases left between them. The germline V gene has CDR1 DFQATT and CDR2 SNEGSKA (reference sequence). The CDR3 loop is CSAIIGTPSNSPLHF. The CDR3 DNA is TGCAGTGCTATTATCGGGACACCCAGTAATTCACCCCTCCACTTT.

V gene TRBV5-1 combines with J gene TRBJ2-5; 9 bases align to TRBD1. The J segment lost 11 bases and the V segment lost 4 bases, leaving 18 bases of the junction unmatched. The CDR3 length is 16 residues. CDR1 and CDR2 (germline): SGHRS, YFSETQ. The chain's CDR3 is CASSTGDREVSNEQYF. CDR3 DNA sequence: TGCGCCAGCAGCACCGGGGACAGGGAGGTTTCTAATGAGCAGTACTTC.

This clonotype was seen a few times. This sequence joins TRBV7-9 and TRBJ2-3; TRBD2 agrees at 9 bases. Germline CDR1 is SEHNR and CDR2 is FQNEAQ (reference sequence). J lost 2 bases, V lost 4 bases, and 4 bases had no gene match. This CDR3 contains 15 residues. CDR3 region: CASSYLAGLTDTQYF. CDR3 nucleotide sequence: TGTGCCAGCAGCTACCTAGCGGGACTCACAGATACGCAGTATTTT.

The chain couples TRBV14 to TRBJ2-3; D is unclear. The CDR3 totals 16 residues. Trimming cost V 1 base and J 1 base, with 12 bases left between them. Germline-derived CDR1 and CDR2 are SGHDN and FVKESK. The CDR3 DNA reads TGTGCCAGCAGCCAAGGTTTAGCTTGGGGCACAGATACGCAGTATTTT. Its translation is CASSQGLAWGTDTQYF.

In this sample, this clonotype turned up a few times. In DNA form, the CDR3 reads TGTGCCAGCAGCCAGGGGGTCTCTGGAAACACCATATATTTT. Encoded protein: CASSQGVSGNTIYF. The gene calls are TRBV6-5 and TRBJ1-3, with 7 bases matching TRBD1. Germline V gives CDR1 MNHEY, CDR2 SVGAGI. V trimming: 6 bases; J trimming: 0 bases; junction bases outside the gene matches: 2. The CDR3 has 14 residues.

CDR3 bases: TGCGCCAGCAGCCAAGTAGCGGGGGGGCTGCACAATGAGCAGTACTTC. Translating gives CASSQVAGGLHNEQYF. The chain joins TRBV4-1 to TRBJ2-7; 11 positions agree with TRBD2. V shed 1 base, J shed 7 bases, and the junction held 9 bases outside the gene matches. Germline CDR1 and CDR2: MGHRA and YSYEKL. The CDR3 length is 16 residues.